These T cell receptor beta chains were read from a single sample in a study of technical replicates of blood from a few donors. The table came from immunoSEQ multiplex PCR; TCRdb's copy has only in-frame clones and leaves some out. The table has 84,000 or so clones, roughly 94% seen once. The source material was T cells isolated from PBMCs. These receptors originate from a human donor in good health. Each CDR3 is given with its conserved first and last residue. A D gene is named only where the DNA matches it firmly. Clone size is shown for a subset of rows, as once, few, many or a class of expanded clone.

abundance,d_gene,v_gene,j_gene,CDR3nt,CDR3aa
NA,NA,TRBV20-1,TRBJ1-2,TGCAGTGCTACGTACACGGGTGGCTACACCTTC,CSATYTGGYTF
NA,TRBD2,TRBV7-6,TRBJ2-6,TGTGCCAGCAGCTTAGCACTAGCGGGGAGCTCTGGGGCCAACGTCCTGACTTTC,CASSLALAGSSGANVLTF
NA,TRBD1,TRBV29-1,TRBJ1-1,TGCAGCGTGCACTCGACAGGGGGCGGGGGTGAAGCTTTCTTT,CSVHSTGGGGEAFF
once,NA,TRBV30,TRBJ1-2,TGTGCCTGGACCCTGGGCCTTAACTATGGCTACACCTTC,CAWTLGLNYGYTF
NA,NA,TRBV18,TRBJ1-2,TGTGCCAGCTCACCACGGGGTACAGGGAAGGGCTACACCTTC,CASSPRGTGKGYTF
NA,NA,TRBV30,TRBJ1-4,TGTGCCTGGAGCAGCCGGGTCAAAAATGAAAAACTGTTTTTT,CAWSSRVKNEKLFF
NA,TRBD1,TRBV5-6,TRBJ2-7,TGTGCCAGCAGCTTGGGTCTACAGGGGGACTACGAGCAGTACTTC,CASSLGLQGDYEQYF
NA,TRBD2,TRBV25-1,TRBJ2-7,TGTGCCAGCAGCTTTGGCGGGGGACTAGAAGTCTACGAGCAGTACTTC,CASSFGGGLEVYEQYF
NA,TRBD1,TRBV14,TRBJ2-1,TGTGCCAGCAGCCGGGAGAGGGGGCGCTGGACCGGGACGACCAATTACAATGAGCAGTTCTTC,CASSRERGRWTGTTNYNEQFF
NA,NA,TRBV5-1,TRBJ2-3,TGCGCCAGCAGCTTGGGTTCAGGGCCTACAGATACGCAGTATTTT,CASSLGSGPTDTQYF
NA,NA,TRBV5-8,TRBJ1-5,TGTGCCAGCAGCTTGGAGGCGGATCAGCCCCAGCATTTT,CASSLEADQPQHF
NA,NA,TRBV28,TRBJ2-3,TGTGCCAGTACCCCTACAGGGCGAGGAACAGATACGCAGTATTTT,CASTPTGRGTDTQYF
NA,NA,TRBV11-3,TRBJ1-1,TGTGCCAGCAATGGGGCAGGGCGGACTGAAGCTTTCTTT,CASNGAGRTEAFF
NA,NA,TRBV4-1,TRBJ2-1,TGCGCCAGCAGCCAAGACGTATTCGGGTTCAGCTCCTACAATGAGCAGTTCTTC,CASSQDVFGFSSYNEQFF
once,NA,TRBV5-6,TRBJ2-5,TGTGCCAGCAGCTACAGGGCTTACTCGTACCAAGAGACCCAGTACTTC,CASSYRAYSYQETQYF
NA,TRBD1,TRBV4-1,TRBJ2-1,TGCGCCAGCAGCCTTGGGACAGGGGAATTATTCCACAATGAGCAGTTCTTC,CASSLGTGELFHNEQFF
NA,TRBD2,TRBV5-1,TRBJ2-1,TGCGCCAGCAGCCCCTTAGGGACTAGCGACTACAATGAGCAGTTCTTC,CASSPLGTSDYNEQFF
NA,NA,TRBV6-5,TRBJ1-2,TGTGCCAGCAGTTACCAACAGAGTAACTATGGCTACACCTTC,CASSYQQSNYGYTF
NA,TRBD2,TRBV10-3,TRBJ2-3,TGTGCCATCAGTGAGTTTAGCGGGGGCGTTGATACGCAGTATTTT,CAISEFSGGVDTQYF
NA,TRBD2,TRBV27,TRBJ2-1,TGTGCCAGCAGTCGGACTAGCGGTCGTATCGGGTTCTTC,CASSRTSGRIGFF
NA,NA,TRBV6-1,TRBJ2-3,TGTGCCACTCCCTGGGCCCCAGACGCAGATACGCAGTATTTT,CATPWAPDADTQYF